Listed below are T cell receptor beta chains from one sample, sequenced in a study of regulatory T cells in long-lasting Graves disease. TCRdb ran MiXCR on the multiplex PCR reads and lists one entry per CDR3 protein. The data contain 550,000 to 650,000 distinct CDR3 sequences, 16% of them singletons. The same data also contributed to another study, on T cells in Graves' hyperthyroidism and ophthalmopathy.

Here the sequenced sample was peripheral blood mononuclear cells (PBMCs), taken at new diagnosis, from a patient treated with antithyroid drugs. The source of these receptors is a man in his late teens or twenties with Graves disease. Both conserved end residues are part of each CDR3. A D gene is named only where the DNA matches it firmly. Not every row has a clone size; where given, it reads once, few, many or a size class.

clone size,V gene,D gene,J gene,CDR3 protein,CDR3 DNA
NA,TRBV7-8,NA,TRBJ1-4,CASSQLGTDNEKLFF,TGTGCCAGCAGCCAACTCGGGACGGATAATGAAAAACTGTTTTTT
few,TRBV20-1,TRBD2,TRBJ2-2,CSARGWREGSTGELFF,TGCAGTGCTAGAGGTTGGCGGGAGGGCTCGACCGGGGAGCTGTTTTTT
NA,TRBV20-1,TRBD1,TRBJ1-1,CSATGGAGGGGTEAFF,TGCAGTGCCACCGGCGGGGCAGGGGGGGGGGGCACTGAAGCTTTCTTT
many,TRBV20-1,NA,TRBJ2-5,CSARRQYKETQYF,TGCAGTGCTAGACGGCAGTATAAAGAGACCCAGTACTTC
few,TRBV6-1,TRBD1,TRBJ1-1,CASTPEGGLTEAFF,TGTGCCAGCACGCCGGAAGGGGGCCTCACTGAAGCTTTCTTT
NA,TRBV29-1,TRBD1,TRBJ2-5,CSVVPDRGQETQYF,TGCAGCGTTGTCCCGGACAGGGGGCAAGAGACCCAGTACTTC
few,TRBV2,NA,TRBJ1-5,CASSRRLGLVPQHF,TGTGCCAGCAGCCGAAGACTGGGCCTTGTTCCCCAGCATTTT
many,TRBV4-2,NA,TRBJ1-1,CASSQSGARAFF,TGTGCCAGCAGCCAAAGTGGCGCGAGGGCTTTCTTT
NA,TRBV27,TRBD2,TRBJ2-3,CASTTSFTTDTQYF,TGTGCCAGTACGACTAGCTTTACCACAGATACGCAGTATTTT
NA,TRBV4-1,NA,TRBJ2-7,CASSPNPIIYEQYF,TGCGCCAGCAGCCCCAATCCGATAATCTACGAGCAGTACTTC
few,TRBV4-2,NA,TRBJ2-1,CASSPLGAKAYNEQFF,TGTGCCAGCAGCCCCTTAGGGGCCAAAGCCTACAATGAGCAGTTCTTC
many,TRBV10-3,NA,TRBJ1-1,CAISRQTNTEAFF,TGTGCCATCAGTAGACAGACTAACACTGAAGCTTTCTTT
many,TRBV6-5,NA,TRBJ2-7,CASSYSFKGLPEQYF,TGTGCCAGCAGTTACTCGTTTAAGGGCCTCCCGGAGCAGTACTTC
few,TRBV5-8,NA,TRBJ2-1,CASSPGRVSYNEQFF,TGTGCCAGCAGCCCCGGCAGGGTGTCCTACAATGAGCAGTTCTTC
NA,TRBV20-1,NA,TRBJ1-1,CSARDSRRGDTEAFF,TGCAGTGCTAGAGATTCGAGACGGGGGGACACTGAAGCTTTCTTT
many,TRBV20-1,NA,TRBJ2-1,CSARGIYGNEQFF,TGCAGTGCTAGGGGGATTTATGGAAATGAGCAGTTCTTC
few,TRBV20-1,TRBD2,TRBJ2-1,CSARDQTRDGGRRIDEQFF,TGCAGTGCTAGAGACCAGACCCGGGACGGCGGGAGAAGAATCGATGAGCAGTTCTTC
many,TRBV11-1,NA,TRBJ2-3,CASSLGLAPDTQYF,TGTGCCAGCAGCTTAGGCCTAGCCCCAGATACGCAGTATTTT
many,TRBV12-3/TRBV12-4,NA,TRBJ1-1,CASSLEAMNTEAFF,TGTGCCAGCAGTTTAGAAGCCATGAACACTGAAGCTTTCTTT
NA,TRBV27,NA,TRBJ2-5,CASSTARLVSGTQYF,TGTGCCAGCAGTACAGCCCGACTAGTATCAGGGACCCAGTACTTC
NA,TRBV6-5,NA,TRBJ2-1,CASSSTTRPNDEQFF,TGTGCCAGCAGTTCCACGACTCGACCCAACGATGAGCAGTTCTTC
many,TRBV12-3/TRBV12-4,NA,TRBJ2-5,CASRWGETQYF,TGTGCCAGCAGGTGGGGGGAGACCCAGTACTTC
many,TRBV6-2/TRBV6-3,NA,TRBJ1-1,CASTPSGGVDTEAFF,TGTGCCAGCACCCCAAGTGGCGGGGTGGACACTGAAGCTTTCTTT
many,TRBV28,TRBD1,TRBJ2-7,CASSSRATGGDYEQYF,TGTGCCAGCTCCTCAAGGGCGACAGGGGGGGACTACGAGCAGTACTTC
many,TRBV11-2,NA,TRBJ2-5,CASSFIIETQYF,TGTGCCAGCAGCTTTATTATAGAGACCCAGTACTTC
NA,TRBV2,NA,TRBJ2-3,CASIWRKGADTQYF,TGTGCCAGCATCTGGCGGAAGGGGGCAGATACGCAGTATTTT
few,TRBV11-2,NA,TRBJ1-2,CASSRFRGANYGYTF,TGTGCCAGCAGCCGCTTTCGGGGTGCTAACTATGGCTACACCTTC
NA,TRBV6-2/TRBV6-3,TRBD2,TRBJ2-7,CASSEAVLAGGGVQYF,TGTGCCAGCAGTGAAGCGGTACTAGCGGGAGGCGGAGTGCAGTACTTC
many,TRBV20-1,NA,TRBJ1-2,CSARDPVNYGYTF,TGCAGTGCTAGAGATCCAGTGAACTATGGCTACACCTTC
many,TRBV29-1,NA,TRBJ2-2,CSVVVRAEGELFF,TGCAGCGTTGTGGTCAGGGCGGAAGGGGAGCTGTTTTTT
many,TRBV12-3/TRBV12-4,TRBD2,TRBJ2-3,CASSPSGSMDTQYF,TGTGCCAGCAGTCCTAGCGGGAGTATGGATACGCAGTATTTT
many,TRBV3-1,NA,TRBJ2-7,CASSRSLYEQYF,TGTGCCAGCAGCCGTAGTCTCTACGAGCAGTACTTC
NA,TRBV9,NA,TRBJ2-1,CASSAGASVNNEQFF,TGTGCCAGCAGCGCTGGGGCTAGCGTAAACAATGAGCAGTTCTTC
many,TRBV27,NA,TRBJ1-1,CASSLGVRTEAFF,TGTGCCAGCAGTTTGGGGGTAAGGACTGAAGCTTTCTTT
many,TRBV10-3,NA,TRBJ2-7,CAISGQPELYEQYF,TGTGCCATCAGTGGTCAACCAGAACTCTACGAGCAGTACTTC
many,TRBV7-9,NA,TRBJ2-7,CASSSRTRNEQYF,TGTGCCAGCAGCTCCAGGACTCGTAACGAGCAGTACTTC
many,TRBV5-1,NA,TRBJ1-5,CASSLGQGSNQPQHF,TGTGCCAGCAGTTTAGGGCAGGGCAGCAATCAGCCCCAGCATTTT
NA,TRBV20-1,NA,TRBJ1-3,CSASLGSGNTIYF,TGCAGTGCTAGCCTCGGCTCTGGAAACACCATATATTTT
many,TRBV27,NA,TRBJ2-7,CASSLRRVTGYEQYF,TGTGCCAGCAGTTTGCGGCGGGTGACCGGCTACGAGCAGTACTTC
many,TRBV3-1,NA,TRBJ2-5,CASSQVGETQYF,TGTGCCAGCAGCCAAGTTGGAGAGACCCAGTACTTC
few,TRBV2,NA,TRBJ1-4,CASKNRVLEKLFF,TGTGCCAGCAAAAACAGGGTACTGGAAAAACTGTTTTTT
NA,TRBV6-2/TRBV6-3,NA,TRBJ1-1,CATKLPYQGKAFF,TGTGCCACCAAACTACCGTACCAGGGTAAAGCTTTCTTT
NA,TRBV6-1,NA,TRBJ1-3,CASAEEDGSGNTIYF,TGTGCCAGCGCTGAGGAGGACGGATCTGGAAACACCATATATTTT
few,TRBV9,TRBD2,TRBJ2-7,CASSVGGTSEPAVEQYF,TGTGCCAGCAGCGTAGGTGGGACTAGCGAGCCGGCAGTGGAGCAGTACTTC
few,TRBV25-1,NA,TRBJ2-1,CASSEQGFYNEQFF,TGTGCCAGCAGCGAACAGGGTTTCTACAATGAGCAGTTCTTC
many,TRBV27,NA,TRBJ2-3,CASSHLQAITDTQYF,TGTGCCAGCAGTCATCTCCAAGCAATCACAGATACGCAGTATTTT
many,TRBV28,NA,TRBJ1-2,CAINSDNYGYTF,TGTGCCATAAATTCAGATAACTATGGCTACACCTTC
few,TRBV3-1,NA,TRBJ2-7,CASSHTGTLVYEQYF,TGTGCCAGCAGCCATACCGGGACTCTCGTCTACGAGCAGTACTTC
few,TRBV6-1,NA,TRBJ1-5,CATLLGGASQPQHF,TGTGCCACCCTCCTGGGGGGCGCGAGTCAGCCCCAGCATTTT
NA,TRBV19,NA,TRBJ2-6,CASRNSGANVLTF,TGTGCCAGTAGGAATTCTGGGGCCAACGTCCTGACTTTC
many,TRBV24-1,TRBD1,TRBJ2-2,CATSDSGQGTGELFF,TGTGCCACCAGTGACTCGGGACAGGGAACCGGGGAGCTGTTTTTT
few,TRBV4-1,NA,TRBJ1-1,CASSPGVLMNTEAFF,TGCGCCAGCAGCCCCGGGGTTTTAATGAACACTGAAGCTTTCTTT
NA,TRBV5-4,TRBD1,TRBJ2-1,CASSARTGEGQFF,TGTGCCAGCAGCGCCCGGACAGGTGAGGGGCAGTTCTTC
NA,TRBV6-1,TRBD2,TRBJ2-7,CASEAGGFEQYF,TGTGCCAGCGAAGCGGGAGGGTTCGAGCAGTACTTC
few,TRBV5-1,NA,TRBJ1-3,CASSRGGLDGNTIYF,TGCGCCAGCAGCCGTGGGGGGTTAGATGGAAACACCATATATTTT
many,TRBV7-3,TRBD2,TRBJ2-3,CASSDPSGSQASTDTQYF,TGTGCCAGCAGCGACCCTAGCGGGAGTCAAGCAAGCACAGATACGCAGTATTTT